These T cell receptor beta chains were read from a single sample in a study of OX40 agonist ivuxolimab in advanced cancers. Sequenced by immunoSEQ multiplex PCR; TCRdb stores in-frame clones only, minus some. The sample lists roughly 77,000 clones, 75% to 90% occurring once. The sequencing here drew on CD4+ or CD8+ T cells sorted from blood, taken in a trial of the OX40 agonist ivuxolimab. The source of these receptors is an adult with an advanced solid tumor such as melanoma, head and neck, liver or kidney cancer. Both conserved end residues are part of each CDR3. The D gene is left open where the match is weak. Part of the rows lack a size; the others show once, few, many or a class for expanded clones.

V gene	J gene	clone size	D gene	CDR3 DNA	CDR3 protein
TRBV11-3	TRBJ1-2	.	.	TGTGCCAGCAGCTTAGGTACAGGGTATGGCTACACCTTC	CASSLGTGYGYTF
TRBV19	TRBJ1-1	.	.	TGTGCCAGTAGTCCCCGGAGGAGAGAAGCTTTCTTT	CASSPRRREAFF
TRBV7-6	TRBJ2-5	once	.	TGTGCCAGCAGCCTCGTCTACGGGGGACCCCGAGGGGAGACCCAGTACTTC	CASSLVYGGPRGETQYF
TRBV30	TRBJ2-7	.	.	TGTGCCTGGGCGGGTGGGTACGAGCAGTACTTC	CAWAGGYEQYF
TRBV7-3	TRBJ1-1	.	.	TGTGCCAGCAGCTCCACAGCAATGAACACTGAAGCTTTCTTT	CASSSTAMNTEAFF
TRBV2	TRBJ2-5	.	.	TGTGCCAGCACCCGAAACCAAGAGACCCAGTACTTC	CASTRNQETQYF
TRBV2	TRBJ1-6	.	.	TGTGCCAGCAGTGAATCCTCCTTACGGAAAAATTCACCCCTCCACTTT	CASSESSLRKNSPLHF
TRBV4-3	TRBJ1-5	.	TRBD1	TGCGCCAGCAGCCTCCGGTGGGGGACAGGGGTTTTTCAGCCCCAGCATTTT	CASSLRWGTGVFQPQHF
TRBV6-1	TRBJ2-3	.	.	TGTGCCAGCAGTCTCCAGGGCGGAGATACGCAGTATTTT	CASSLQGGDTQYF
TRBV29-1	TRBJ2-7	.	.	TGCAGCGTTGGGGTCGGGGGCGAGCAGTACTTC	CSVGVGGEQYF
TRBV4-3	TRBJ2-1	.	TRBD2	TGCGCCAGCAGCCACCGGGGGGGGATATACAATGAGCAGTTCTTC	CASSHRGGIYNEQFF
TRBV2	TRBJ2-1	.	TRBD1	TGTGCCAGCAGTAGACAGGGGGCATATGAAAATGAGCAGTTCTTC	CASSRQGAYENEQFF
TRBV2	TRBJ2-5	.	.	TGTGCCAGCAGTTGGCCCCGGAGGGCAGGGGAGTCTTTAGAGACCCAGTACTTC	CASSWPRRAGESLETQYF
TRBV14	TRBJ1-4	.	.	TGTGCCAGCAGCCATCTAGTGGATGAAAAACTGTTTTTT	CASSHLVDEKLFF
TRBV15	TRBJ2-1	.	TRBD1	TGTGCCACCAGCAACCGACAGGGGAGGTACAATGAGCAGTTCTTC	CATSNRQGRYNEQFF
TRBV9	TRBJ2-7	.	.	TGTGCCAGCAGCGTTGGGGACGAGCAGTACTTC	CASSVGDEQYF
TRBV19	TRBJ2-5	.	TRBD1	TGTGCCAGTAGTGTCCGAACCGGGACAGGGGTTCGAGAGACCCAGTACTTC	CASSVRTGTGVRETQYF
TRBV19	TRBJ1-1	.	TRBD1	TGTGCCACCAGATGGGACAGGGCCAGGGCCGAAGCTTTCTTT	CATRWDRARAEAFF
TRBV11-2	TRBJ2-1	.	TRBD1	TGTGCCAGCAGCCCCTCAGACAGGGCAAGCGAGCAGTTCTTC	CASSPSDRASEQFF
TRBV7-9	TRBJ1-1	few	TRBD1	TGTGCCAGCAGCGGCAGACAGGGGCAAGCTTTCTTT	CASSGRQGQAFF
TRBV10-3	TRBJ2-7	.	TRBD1	TGTGCCATCAGTGGTGGACAGGGACACGACGAGCAGTACTTC	CAISGGQGHDEQYF
TRBV28	TRBJ2-3	.	.	TGTGCCATCCGGGACACAAGCACAGATACGCAGTATTTT	CAIRDTSTDTQYF
TRBV5-1	TRBJ2-1	once	.	TGCGCCAGCAGCTTGGGGGTGGGCTATGATAACAATGAGCAGTTCTTC	CASSLGVGYDNNEQFF
TRBV5-1	TRBJ2-5	.	.	TGCGCCAGCAGCTTGACACAAGAGACCCAGTACTTC	CASSLTQETQYF
TRBV7-2	TRBJ1-1	.	.	TGTGCCAGCAGCTTAGGCGCAGCAAACACTGAAGCTTTCTTT	CASSLGAANTEAFF
TRBV15	TRBJ2-5	.	.	TGTGCCACCAGCAGAGATCGGCACAGTCTGAAGACCCAGTACTTC	CATSRDRHSLKTQYF
TRBV2	TRBJ2-2	.	TRBD2	TGTGCCAGCAGCTCCGAGGCAAGCGGGGGGTACACCGGGGAGCTGTTTTTT	CASSSEASGGYTGELFF
TRBV6-6	TRBJ1-3	.	.	TGTGCCAGCAATTTAGCAAGCTCTGGAAACACCATATATTTT	CASNLASSGNTIYF
TRBV6-5	TRBJ2-7	.	TRBD1	TGTGCCAGCAGCCAACAGGGGGCAATCGACGAGCAGTACTTC	CASSQQGAIDEQYF
TRBV7-2	TRBJ2-3	.	TRBD2	TGTGCCAGCAGGCGACTAGCGGGGTTCACAGATACGCAGTATTTT	CASRRLAGFTDTQYF
TRBV28	TRBJ1-5	.	TRBD1	TGTGCCAGCAGTCAACTTCAACAGGGGTGGAATCAGCCCCAGCATTTT	CASSQLQQGWNQPQHF
TRBV5-6	TRBJ1-6	.	TRBD1	TGTGCCAGCAGCTGGGACAGGCGCAATAATTCACCCCTCCACTTT	CASSWDRRNNSPLHF
TRBV15	TRBJ2-7	.	.	TGTGCCACCAGCAGAGATCGGGCGGTACCCTACGAGCAGTACTTC	CATSRDRAVPYEQYF
TRBV7-9	TRBJ1-4	.	TRBD1	TGTGCCAGCAGCTCCAAGGGACAGGAGGGTGAAAAACTGTTTTTT	CASSSKGQEGEKLFF
TRBV29-1	TRBJ2-1	.	.	TGCAGCGTTGAACTTTACAATGAGCAGTTCTTC	CSVELYNEQFF
TRBV28	TRBJ1-4	.	.	TGTGCCAGCAGCGGTCCGAAGGGACCAACTAATGAAAAACTGTTTTTT	CASSGPKGPTNEKLFF
TRBV19	TRBJ2-3	.	.	TGTGCCAGTAGTTATGGGGGCCGAGTAGATACGCAGTATTTT	CASSYGGRVDTQYF